This TCR beta chain was sequenced for a study of CD8+CD57+ T cells in acquired aplastic anemia (dated by TCRdb to the late 2010s). Looking at the study overall: Extracted DNA from sorted CD4+ and CD8+ cells averaged approximately 3 ug, ranging from roughly 0.19 to 27.4 ug. CD8+CD57+ expansion was defined as frequency above the mean frequency observed in healthy subjects.

TCR beta VDJ combination and CDR3 sequence profiling used genomic DNA as the template. An Illumina HiSeq 2000 was the platform used for TCR repertoire sequencing. In the paper's pipeline: Repertoire assessment relied on Simpson's diversity index, CDR3 size and DJ length profiles, and TRBV/TRBJ rearrangement plots. The most abundant DNA sequence in the deep sequencing data was defined as the immunodominant clone. CDR3 amino acid sequences were screened for sharing across subjects and compared with published repertoires and the VDJdb database. Using fastp at Q25 and MiXCR, TCRdb reprocessed the public reads and kept productive beta chains. Duplicate CDR3 protein sequences are folded into a single record with the most common DNA and genes. The V and J calls come from TCRdb's annotation, not from the publication. The sample table shows just over 450,000 distinct CDR3 sequences, and around 32% are seen once. Around 0.82% of the sample goes to the ten largest clones.

Flow cytometry had shown CD8+CD57+ cell expansion in the patients selected for sequencing. Every patient had severe acquired aplastic anemia, diagnosed using the International Study of Aplastic Anemia and Agranulocytosis and Camitta criteria. At the time blood was sampled, none of the patients had received any therapy. TCR repertoires of sorted CD4+ and CD8+ blood T cells from severe aplastic anemia patients and healthy subjects were deep-sequenced in the study. In the USA, patient enrollment took place under clinicaltrials.gov protocols 00001620, 01623167, 00001397, 00071045, 00081523 and 00961064. Ficoll-Paque density gradient centrifugation was used to isolate peripheral blood mononuclear cells. Before DNA extraction, CD4+ and CD8+ T cells were sorted by FACS or by magnetic beads. This clonotype was counted only a few times. Its specific antigen is unknown. No base qualities exist here, and no much larger clone lies one base off it.

Results the study describes overall, beyond this receptor: Patients and healthy controls showed no significant difference in CD8+ Simpson's diversity (P=0.060). Some 31 CD8+ CDR3 sequences were shared between patients and controls but appeared highly expressed in patients and within their immunodominant clones.

The CDR3 has 15 amino acids, counting the end cysteine and phenylalanine. Of all the DNA, just the CDR3 is kept, 45 bases in frame from base 1. CDR1 WNHNN and CDR2 SYGVQD were looked up in the germline V gene (reference sequence). The V end gives up 2 bases and the J end 10 bases, leaving 5 bases in the junction not matched to a gene. This clonotype was sampled from a human donor with aplastic anemia. Sequencing was performed on sorted CD4+, CD8+, or CD8+CD57+ T cells (not recorded which) from PBMCs. The chain is made from TRBV10-1 and TRBJ1-6; TRBD1 agrees with 10 junctional bases. The DNA sequence follows: TGCGCCAGCAGTGAGGGACAGGGGGTAGAATCACCCCTCCACTTT. Protein translation: CASSEGQGVESPLHF.